The rows below give T cell receptor beta chains drawn from one sample of a study of cytomegalovirus exposure and HLA in healthy donors. The assay was immunoSEQ multiplex PCR, and TCRdb's table has in-frame clones only and misses some. The sample carries about 88,000 clones, more than 65% recorded once. Source material: PBMCs. The receptor source for this set is a man aged 25-45 years in good health and CMV-seronegative. Both conserved end residues are part of each CDR3. A D gene is named only where the DNA matches it firmly. Not every row has a clone size; where given, it reads once, few, many or a size class.

clone_size	d_call	v_call	j_call	cdr3_aa	cdr3_nt
.	.	TRBV7-2	TRBJ1-2	CASSLDRGNYGYTF	TGTGCCAGCAGCTTAGACCGGGGGAACTATGGCTACACCTTC
.	.	TRBV2	TRBJ1-1	CATSSGNTEAFF	TGTGCCACATCTTCAGGCAACACTGAAGCTTTCTTT
.	TRBD1	TRBV5-6	TRBJ1-5	CASSAPGGNQPQHF	TGTGCCAGCAGCGCCCCAGGGGGGAATCAGCCCCAGCATTTT
.	.	TRBV6-1	TRBJ1-6	CASRSSRDSPLHF	TGTGCCAGCAGGAGTAGCCGAGATTCACCCCTCCACTTT
.	.	TRBV6-5	TRBJ2-1	CASSYSFLTLYNEQFF	TGTGCCAGCAGTTACTCGTTCCTAACGCTCTACAATGAGCAGTTCTTC
.	TRBD2	TRBV6-6	TRBJ2-7	CASRNSGNYEQYF	TGTGCCAGCAGAAATAGCGGGAACTACGAGCAGTACTTC
few	TRBD2	TRBV28	TRBJ2-7	CASTRTRGSYEQYF	TGTGCCAGCACCCGGACTAGAGGGTCCTACGAGCAGTACTTC
.	TRBD2	TRBV19	TRBJ2-7	CASSMLAGGPYEQYF	TGTGCCAGTAGTATGTTAGCGGGGGGTCCCTACGAGCAGTACTTC
.	.	TRBV5-1	TRBJ1-4	CASSIRGGGATNEKLFF	TGCGCCAGCAGCATCCGAGGGGGGGGTGCAACCAATGAAAAACTGTTTTTT
.	.	TRBV6-5	TRBJ1-1	CASSRDGGGTEAFF	TGTGCCAGCAGCCGGGATGGGGGGGGAACTGAAGCTTTCTTT
.	TRBD1	TRBV7-6	TRBJ2-2	CASSQVGQVYTGELFF	TGTGCCAGCAGCCAGGTGGGACAGGTCTACACCGGGGAGCTGTTTTTT
.	TRBD1	TRBV27	TRBJ2-7	CASGTDPSYEQYF	TGTGCCAGCGGGACAGATCCCTCCTACGAGCAGTACTTC
.	TRBD2	TRBV30	TRBJ2-5	CAWGGGSGETQYF	TGTGCCTGGGGCGGGGGGTCCGGAGAGACCCAGTACTTC
few	TRBD1	TRBV5-6	TRBJ2-7	CASSFRPRQGGYEQYF	TGTGCCAGCAGCTTTAGGCCGAGACAGGGTGGTTACGAGCAGTACTTC
.	.	TRBV6-5	TRBJ1-5	CASSYEGNQPQHF	TGTGCCAGCAGTTACGAGGGCAATCAGCCCCAGCATTTT
.	.	TRBV4-2	TRBJ1-1	CASSQEQGLTTEAFF	TGTGCCAGCAGCCAAGAACAGGGACTAACCACTGAAGCTTTCTTT
.	.	TRBV9	TRBJ1-5	CASSVVGDTSSSNQPQHF	TGTGCCAGCAGCGTAGTTGGGGACACGAGCTCTTCCAATCAGCCCCAGCATTTT
.	.	TRBV28	TRBJ1-5	CASSSAGRSEQPQHF	TGTGCCAGCAGTTCGGCAGGGAGGAGTGAGCAGCCCCAGCATTTT
once	.	TRBV9	TRBJ1-3	CASSERDIGFSGNTIYF	TGTGCCAGCAGCGAGCGGGACATCGGATTCTCTGGAAACACCATATATTTT
.	.	TRBV11-2	TRBJ1-4	CASSLDRGTNEKLFF	TGTGCCAGCAGCTTAGACAGGGGCACTAATGAAAAACTGTTTTTT
.	.	TRBV11-3	TRBJ1-1	CASSYSERTEAFF	TGTGCCAGCAGCTACAGTGAAAGGACTGAAGCTTTCTTT
.	TRBD2	TRBV5-8	TRBJ2-1	CASSLGTSGGATNEQFF	TGTGCCAGCAGCTTGGGCACTAGCGGGGGGGCGACAAATGAGCAGTTCTTC
.	TRBD1	TRBV18	TRBJ2-2	CASSPPGTGAANTGELFF	TGTGCCAGCTCACCACCGGGTACAGGGGCCGCGAACACCGGGGAGCTGTTTTTT
.	.	TRBV6-6	TRBJ1-3	CAASTIGNTIYF	TGTGCCGCCAGCACTATCGGAAACACCATATATTTT
.	.	TRBV7-2	TRBJ2-2	CASSDRRAGELFF	TGTGCCAGCAGCGACAGGCGGGCCGGGGAGCTGTTTTTT
few	TRBD2	TRBV5-4	TRBJ2-1	CASSLTSGGYNEQFF	TGTGCCAGCAGCTTGACTAGCGGGGGGTACAATGAGCAGTTCTTC
.	TRBD1	TRBV2	TRBJ1-2	CANHPGQARYGYTF	TGTGCCAACCACCCGGGACAGGCTCGGTATGGCTACACCTTC
.	.	TRBV30	TRBJ1-6	CASPSGGSSTGNSPLHF	TGTGCCTCTCCCTCCGGGGGTTCTTCAACGGGTAATTCACCCCTCCACTTT
.	TRBD1	TRBV29-1	TRBJ2-2	CSVERDRGTGELFF	TGCAGCGTCGAAAGGGACAGGGGAACCGGGGAGCTGTTTTTT
few	TRBD1	TRBV27	TRBJ1-5	CASRRDRGSQPQHF	TGTGCCAGCCGCCGGGACAGGGGTAGTCAGCCCCAGCATTTT
.	TRBD1	TRBV7-9	TRBJ1-2	CASSLGQGNWYTF	TGTGCCAGCAGCTTAGGACAGGGGAACTGGTACACCTTC